This T cell receptor (beta chain) stems from a study of memory CD4+ T cells and cytomegalovirus serostatus. Study information: Donors were healthy Belgian adults, some 10 CMV seropositive and 20 to 25 seronegative.

Single viable CD3+CD4+CD8-CD45RO+ cells were sorted as the memory CD4+ T cells. General study points: Each of 60 to 80 CMV-associated TCRbeta sequences occurred in one to five individuals.

V lost 8 bases, J lost 0 bases, and 17 bases lay in between. In germline, CDR1 is MNHEY, CDR2 SMNVEV (reference sequence). The length of the CDR3 is 16 residues. This clone was observed a single time. The antigen is undetermined. Original processing methods: Out-of-frame sequences were removed, leaving roughly 2,200,000 distinct TCRbeta sequences. Libraries were prepared by immunoSEQ multiplex PCR; TCRdb keeps only in-frame clonotypes and omits some of them. V and J calls and clone size are given by that table; D and trimming were obtained from the DNA. This table holds some 65,000 clones, less than 85% found once.

Input material: memory CD4+ T cells from blood. This TCR came from an adult in good health and CMV-seronegative. Some clones in this sample may be carry-over from other donors' samples. The chain links TRBV27 to TRBJ2-1, with D perhaps TRBD2 (6 bases). This CDR3 reads CASLSGGPPSYNEQFF. In DNA, the CDR3 is TGTGCCAGCCTGTCTGGAGGGCCGCCCTCCTACAATGAGCAGTTCTTC.